This T cell receptor beta chain stems from a study of T-cell reconstitution after alpha-beta-depleted transplantation in children. TCRbeta library preparation incorporated unique molecular identifiers. TCRdb re-called the PCR reads through MiXCR, storing one row per CDR3 protein. The sample holds about 580,000 distinct CDR3 sequences; more than 20% are singletons and the top ten take less than 15%. This clonotype was seen many times. Its specificity is unknown. From germline, CDR1 is LGHNA and CDR2 YSLEER. The CDR3 sequence is 15 residues long. V was pared by 0 bases and J by 1 base, with 9 bases between. Study outcomes and limitations: At one year after transplant, newly produced T cells mostly accounted for T-cell counts and diversity. The study traced high day-60 TCRbeta diversity in some patients to surviving recipient T cells and thymic progenitors. Reported findings indicate that, about two months after transplant, alpha-beta T cells came from several hundred expanded clones, which were derived from non-depleted graft cells.

This chain joins TRBV4-3 and TRBJ1-1, with no clear D. The input for sequencing was PBMCs, mostly from graft donor cells, taken 360 days after TCRalphabeta/CD19-depleted stem cell transplant. The source is a boy in the first two years of life who had a stem cell transplant for acute myeloid leukemia, so the T cells may come from the graft donor. The CDR3: CASSQDNARNTEAFF. The CDR3 DNA sequence: TGCGCCAGCAGCCAAGATAACGCCAGGAACACTGAAGCTTTCTTT.